This T cell receptor beta chain was recovered during a study of blood T cell repertoires in COVID-19. Background on the study: Specimens from acute and convalescent COVID-19 originated in the United States, Italy and Spain. Nucleic acid was either cDNA or gDNA, and it came from T cells, B-cell-depleted T cells, or PBMCs.

Germline V gene lookup returns CDR1 MDHEN and CDR2 SYDVKM. J was trimmed by 0 bases and V by 0 bases; bases with no gene match: 1. This CDR3 has 15 amino acids. Study processing details: Reference gene primer amplification gave estimated nucleated cell counts. Sequencing was performed with immunoSEQ multiplex PCR; in TCRdb, only in-frame clones are kept and a portion is missing. The V and J calls and the clone size are those of that table, but D and trimming were determined from the DNA. The sample holds around 220,000 clones, 70% to 90% seen once. Participant ages covered roughly 18 to 90 years across 24 US areas.

The sample consisted of PBMCs or T cells enriched from blood (not recorded which). The sequence derives from a woman aged 40 to 55 with acute COVID-19. The chain combines TRBV28 with TRBJ1-1; 7 bases match TRBD1. The CDR3 nucleotides are TGTGCCAGCAGTTTATGGACAGGGATGAACACTGAAGCTTTCTTT. This encodes CASSLWTGMNTEAFF.